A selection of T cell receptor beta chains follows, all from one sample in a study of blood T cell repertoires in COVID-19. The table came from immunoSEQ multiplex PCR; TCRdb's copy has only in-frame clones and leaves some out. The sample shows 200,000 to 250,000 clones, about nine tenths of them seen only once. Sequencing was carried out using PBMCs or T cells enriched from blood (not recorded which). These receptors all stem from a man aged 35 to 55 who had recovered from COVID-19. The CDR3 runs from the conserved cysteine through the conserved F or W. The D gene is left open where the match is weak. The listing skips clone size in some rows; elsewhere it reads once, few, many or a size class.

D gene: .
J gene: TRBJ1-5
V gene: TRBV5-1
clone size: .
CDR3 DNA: TGCGCCAGCAGCTTGGAGCCAGGGAAGGATCAGCCCCAGCATTTT
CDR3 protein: CASSLEPGKDQPQHF

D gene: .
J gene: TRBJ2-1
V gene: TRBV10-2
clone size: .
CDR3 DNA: TGCGCCTCCACAGGGTACAATGAGCAGTTCTTC
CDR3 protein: CASTGYNEQFF

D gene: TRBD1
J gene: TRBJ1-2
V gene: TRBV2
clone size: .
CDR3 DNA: TGTGCCGGAGCAGGGGGGATTTCGTATGGCTACACCTTC
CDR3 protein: CAGAGGISYGYTF

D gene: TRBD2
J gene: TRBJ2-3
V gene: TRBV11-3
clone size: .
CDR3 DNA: TGTGCCAGCAGCTTAACGCGGGGGGGCCGCGATACGCAGTATTTT
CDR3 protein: CASSLTRGGRDTQYF

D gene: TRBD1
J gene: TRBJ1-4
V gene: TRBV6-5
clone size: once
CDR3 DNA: TGTGCCAGCACCCGGGACAGGGGGCCTGAAAAACTGTTTTTT
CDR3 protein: CASTRDRGPEKLFF

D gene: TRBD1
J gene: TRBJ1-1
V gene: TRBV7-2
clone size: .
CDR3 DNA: TGTGCCAGCAGCATAGTAGGGGGCTTTGTAAACACTGAAGCTTTCTTT
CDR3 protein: CASSIVGGFVNTEAFF

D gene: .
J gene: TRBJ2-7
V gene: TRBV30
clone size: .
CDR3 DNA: TGTGCCTGGAGTGATGGGGCCGGGGGGCGGCCCTACGAGCAGTACTTC
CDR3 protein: CAWSDGAGGRPYEQYF

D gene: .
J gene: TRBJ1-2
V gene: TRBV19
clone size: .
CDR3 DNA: TGTGCCAGCTGGGGCGGGGTCTTCGGCTACACCTTC
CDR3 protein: CASWGGVFGYTF

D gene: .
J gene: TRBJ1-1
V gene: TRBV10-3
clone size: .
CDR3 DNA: TGTGCCATCAGTTCGGACAAGACCCTTGAAGCTTTCTTT
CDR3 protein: CAISSDKTLEAFF

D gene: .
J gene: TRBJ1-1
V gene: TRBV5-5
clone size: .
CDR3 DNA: TGTGCCAGCACCTTCAGGGGGAACACTGAAGCTTTCTTT
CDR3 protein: CASTFRGNTEAFF

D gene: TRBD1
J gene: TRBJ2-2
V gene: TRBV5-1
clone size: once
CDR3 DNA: TGCGCCAGCAGCTTGGGCCAGGGGGCCGGGGAGCTGTTTTTT
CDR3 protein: CASSLGQGAGELFF

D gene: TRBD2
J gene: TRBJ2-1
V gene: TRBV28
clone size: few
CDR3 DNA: TGTGCCAGCAGTCCCGAGACTAGCGGGGTAAATGAGCAGTTCTTC
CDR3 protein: CASSPETSGVNEQFF

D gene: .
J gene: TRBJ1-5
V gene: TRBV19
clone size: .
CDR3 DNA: TGTGCCAGTAGTACAGGGACAATCGATCAGCCCCAGCATTTT
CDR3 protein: CASSTGTIDQPQHF

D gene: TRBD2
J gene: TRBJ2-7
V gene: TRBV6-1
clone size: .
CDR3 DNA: TGTGCCAGCAGTGAAATACTGGCGGGAGGGCCATACGAGCAGTACTTC
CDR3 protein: CASSEILAGGPYEQYF

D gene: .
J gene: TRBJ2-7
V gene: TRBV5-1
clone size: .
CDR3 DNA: TGCGCCAGCAGCTTGGCTCCAGGGCTAGAGCAGTACTTC
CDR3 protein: CASSLAPGLEQYF

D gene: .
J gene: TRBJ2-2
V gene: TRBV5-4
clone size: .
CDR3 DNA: TGTGCCAGCAGCTTGTGGCAGGGAGGCGGGGAGCTGTTTTTT
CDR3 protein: CASSLWQGGGELFF

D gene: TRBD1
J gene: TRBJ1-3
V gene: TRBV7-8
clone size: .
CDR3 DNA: TGTGCCAGCAGCTTAAGGGCCAGGGGGCAGTCCGGAAACACCATATATTTT
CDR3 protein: CASSLRARGQSGNTIYF

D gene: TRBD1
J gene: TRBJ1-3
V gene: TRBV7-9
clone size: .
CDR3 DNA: TGTGCCAGCAGCTTACTCTGGACAGGCTTCTCTGGAAACACCATATATTTT
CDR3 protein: CASSLLWTGFSGNTIYF

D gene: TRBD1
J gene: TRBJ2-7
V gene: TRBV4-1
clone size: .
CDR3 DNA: TGCGCCAGCAGCCAAGGGGACAGGGGATGGGAGCAGTACTTC
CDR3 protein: CASSQGDRGWEQYF

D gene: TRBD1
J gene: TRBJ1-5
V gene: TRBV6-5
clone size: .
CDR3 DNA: TGTGCCAGCAGCACCGGGACAGGGACCTATCAGCCCCAGCATTTT
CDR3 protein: CASSTGTGTYQPQHF

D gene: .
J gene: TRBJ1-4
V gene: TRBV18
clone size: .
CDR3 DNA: TGTGCCAGCTCACCACAGGACCGGGGTGGAGAAAAACTGTTTTTT
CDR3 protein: CASSPQDRGGEKLFF

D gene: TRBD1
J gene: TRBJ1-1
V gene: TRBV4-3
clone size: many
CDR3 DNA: TGCGCCAGCAGTTCTCTACAGGGGAAGAGCACTGAAGCTTTCTTT
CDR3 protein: CASSSLQGKSTEAFF

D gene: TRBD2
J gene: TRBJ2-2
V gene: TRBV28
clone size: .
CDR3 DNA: TGTGCCACCAAAGTCGGCGGGGGGAGCACCGGGGAGCTGTTTTTT
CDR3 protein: CATKVGGGSTGELFF

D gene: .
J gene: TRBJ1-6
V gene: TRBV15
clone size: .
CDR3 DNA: TGTGCCACCAGCGGCGTATGGGGAGGCTCCTATAATTCACCCCTCCACTTT
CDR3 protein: CATSGVWGGSYNSPLHF

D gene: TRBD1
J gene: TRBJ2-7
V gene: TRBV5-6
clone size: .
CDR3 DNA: TGTGCCAGCAGCTACGAAACAGGGGCCTCCTCCGAGCAGTACTTC
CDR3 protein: CASSYETGASSEQYF

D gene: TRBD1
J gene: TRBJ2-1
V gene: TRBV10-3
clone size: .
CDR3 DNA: TGTGACCAGGGCCTCGCAGGGGGATCGAATGAGCAGTTCTTC
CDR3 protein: CDQGLAGGSNEQFF

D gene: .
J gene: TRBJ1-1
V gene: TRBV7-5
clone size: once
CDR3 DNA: TGTGTCAGAGGGGAGGTTGGGCTTCAGAACACTGAAGCTTTCTTT
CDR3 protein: CVRGEVGLQNTEAFF

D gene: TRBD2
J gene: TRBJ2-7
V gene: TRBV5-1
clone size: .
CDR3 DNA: TGCGCCAGCAACCTAGCGGGGGGGCCTCGGGAGCAGTACTTC
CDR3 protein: CASNLAGGPREQYF

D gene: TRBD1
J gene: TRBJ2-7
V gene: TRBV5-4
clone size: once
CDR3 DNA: TGTGCCAGCAGCGGCCCGTCGACAGGGGGCCTAAACGAGCAGTACTTC
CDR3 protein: CASSGPSTGGLNEQYF

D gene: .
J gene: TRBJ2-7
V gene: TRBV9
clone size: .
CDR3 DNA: TGTGCCAGCAGCCGGGACTTTGACTACGAGCAGTACTTC
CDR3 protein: CASSRDFDYEQYF

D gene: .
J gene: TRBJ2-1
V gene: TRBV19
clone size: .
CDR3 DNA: TGTGCCAGTAGTACCCCTAGGGACGCCGGACAGCCCTACAATGAGCAGTTCTTC
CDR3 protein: CASSTPRDAGQPYNEQFF

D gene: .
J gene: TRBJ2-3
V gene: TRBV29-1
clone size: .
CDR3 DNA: TGCAGCGTCGGTGAACAGGGAAACCTAGGTACGCAGTATTTT
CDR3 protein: CSVGEQGNLGTQYF

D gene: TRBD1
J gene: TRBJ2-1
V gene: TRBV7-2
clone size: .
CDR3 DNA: TGTGCCAGCAGCCGGACAGGGATTTTAAATGAGCAGTTCTTC
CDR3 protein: CASSRTGILNEQFF

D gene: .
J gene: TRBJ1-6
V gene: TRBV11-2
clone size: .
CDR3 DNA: TGTGCCAGCAGCTTAACGCAGGGCAATTCACCCCTCCACTTT
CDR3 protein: CASSLTQGNSPLHF

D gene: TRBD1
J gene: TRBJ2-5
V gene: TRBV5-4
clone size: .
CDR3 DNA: TGTGCCAGCAGCTTTTGGGACAGGGGCCGAGAGACCCAGTACTTC
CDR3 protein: CASSFWDRGRETQYF

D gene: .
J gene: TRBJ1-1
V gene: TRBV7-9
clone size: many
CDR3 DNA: TGTGCCACCGAAAAACACAGGGAAGGGGGCACTGAAGCTTTCTTT
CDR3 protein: CATEKHREGGTEAFF

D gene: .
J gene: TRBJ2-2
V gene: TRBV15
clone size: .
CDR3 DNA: TGTGCCACCAGCAGAGATCTATCGGGGGCCGGGGAGCTGTTTTTT
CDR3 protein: CATSRDLSGAGELFF

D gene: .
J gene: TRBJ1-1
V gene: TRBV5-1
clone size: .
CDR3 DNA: TGCGCCAGTAGCTTGGCGACGGGGAGGACTGAAGCTTTCTTT
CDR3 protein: CASSLATGRTEAFF

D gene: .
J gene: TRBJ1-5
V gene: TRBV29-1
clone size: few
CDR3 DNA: TGCAACCCACTGGGGGGTAGCAATCAGCCCCAGCATTTT
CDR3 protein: CNPLGGSNQPQHF

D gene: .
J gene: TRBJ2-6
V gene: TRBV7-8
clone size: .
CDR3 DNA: TGTGCCAGCAGCTTAGTCAGGGCGATTGGGGCCAACGTCCTGACTTTC
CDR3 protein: CASSLVRAIGANVLTF

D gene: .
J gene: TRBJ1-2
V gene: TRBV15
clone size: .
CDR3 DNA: TGTGCCACCAGCAGATCAGGGTGGGCCGGTGGCTACACCTTC
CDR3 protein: CATSRSGWAGGYTF

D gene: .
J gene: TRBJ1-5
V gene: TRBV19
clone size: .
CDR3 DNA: TGTGCCAGTAGTGAGGAGGCAGGCCCCGTTTCGCCCCAGCATTTT
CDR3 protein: CASSEEAGPVSPQHF

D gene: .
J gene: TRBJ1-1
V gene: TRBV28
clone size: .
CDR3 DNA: TGTGCCAGCAGTCCCGGACGGGAACCTGAAGCTTTCTTT
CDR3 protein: CASSPGREPEAFF

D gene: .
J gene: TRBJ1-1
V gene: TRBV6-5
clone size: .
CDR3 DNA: TGTGCCAGCAGTCGACCCCGGGGGACGAACACTGAAGCTTTCTTT
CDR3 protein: CASSRPRGTNTEAFF

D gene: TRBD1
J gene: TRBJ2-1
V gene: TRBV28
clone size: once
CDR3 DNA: TGTGCCAGCAGTTTGATAGGACAGGGGGCAGGTGAGCAGTTCTTC
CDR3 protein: CASSLIGQGAGEQFF

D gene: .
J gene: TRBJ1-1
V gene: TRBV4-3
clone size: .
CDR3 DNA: TGCGCCAGCAGCCAATCCGACGGCAGGCTGGACACTGAAGCTTTCTTT
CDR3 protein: CASSQSDGRLDTEAFF

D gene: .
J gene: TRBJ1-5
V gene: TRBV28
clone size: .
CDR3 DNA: TGTGCCAGCACTGTAGTGGGGACTCGCAATCAGCCCCAGCATTTT
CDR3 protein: CASTVVGTRNQPQHF

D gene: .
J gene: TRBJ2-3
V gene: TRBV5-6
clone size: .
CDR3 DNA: TGTGCCAGCAGCTTGGTACAGGCCCTCACAGATACGCAGTATTTT
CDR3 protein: CASSLVQALTDTQYF